This T cell receptor (beta chain) comes out of a study of beta chain features in type 1 diabetes. Study observations and caveats: Researchers report that Type 1 diabetes patients had moderately but significantly shorter TCRB CDR3s across all four CD4+ subsets.

Expressed TCRB transcripts were sequenced after all isolated RNA was converted to cDNA. Profiled with immunoSEQ multiplex PCR; TCRdb holds only in-frame clones, not every one. The sample has over 40,000 clones, 66% seen once. Regarding this clone: The antigen is not known.

The CDR3 is 14 residues long. The V end was cut by 1 base, the J end by 2 bases, with 8 bases between. Germline assignment: CDR1 SGHVS and CDR2 FQNEAQ. V is TRBV7-8 and J is TRBJ2-5; possible D gene TRBD1, 6 bases. The sequencing input was Tregs from blood. The TCR sequence derives from a man younger than 45 with type 1 diabetes. Some clones in this sample may be carry-over from other donors' samples. The DNA for the CDR3 is TGTGCCAGCAGCTTAGGGACAGTTCAAGAGACCCAGTACTTC. It encodes CASSLGTVQETQYF.